This paragraph covers one TCR beta chain sequence. In the source study's methods: Reference gene primer amplification in the assay estimated nucleated cell counts. Profiling relied on immunoSEQ multiplex PCR, and the TCRdb table lists in-frame clones only, not all of them. V, J and clone size derive from that table, while D and trimming were established from the DNA sequence. The data show about 85,000 clones, 90% seen once. CDR1 and CDR2 (germline): MDHEN, SYDVKM. Trimming pared 3 bases from V and 5 bases from J, leaving 10 bases between. The CDR3 consists of 13 residues. This entry belongs to a study of blood T cell repertoires in COVID-19. Study-wide background: Sites across the United States, Italy and Spain contributed samples from acute and convalescent COVID-19. PBMCs, B-cell-depleted T cells, or T cells were the source of the cDNA or gDNA that made up the material.

This sequence originates from a woman aged 80 or over with active or convalescent COVID-19. Sequenced input: peripheral blood. The gene calls are TRBV28 and TRBJ1-2; no reliable D call. The CDR3 region is CASSFFGGYGYTF. In DNA form, the CDR3 reads TGTGCCAGCAGTTTTTTCGGCGGGTATGGCTACACCTTC.